The clone carrying this T cell receptor (beta chain) turned up a few times. As yet, its antigen is unknown. The record originates from a study of response to subunit inactivated influenza vaccine. General study findings and limits: The authors proposed limited new T cell recruitment per seasonal influenza vaccination.

This CDR3 region has 13 residues. The germline V gene encodes CDR1 SGDLS and CDR2 YYNGEE. Trimming took 3 bases from V and 7 from J, leaving 13 bases between them. In TCRdb, the RT-PCR reads were re-called with MiXCR into one record per CDR3 protein. The table includes 500,000 to 550,000 distinct CDR3 sequences, approximately 6.9% detected once. The input for sequencing was PBMCs from blood, taken less than 25 months after vaccination. This chain joins TRBV9 and TRBJ1-2; D may be TRBD1 (5 bases). This sequence originates from a man in his fifties or sixties who received an inactivated influenza vaccine. CDR3 sequence (DNA): TGTGCCAGCAGCGCCGGGGGACGAGGTGGCTACACCTTC. This codes for CASSAGGRGGYTF. Combining the CDR3 with reference TRBV9 and TRBJ1-2 gives the whole variable domain DSGVTQTPKHLITATGQRVTLRCSPRSGDLSVYWYQQSLDQGLQFLIQYYNGEERAKGNILERFSAQQFPDLHSELNLSSLELGDSALYFCASSAGGRGGYTFGSGTRLTVV.